A single T cell receptor beta chain is shown here with its context. In this sample, this clone turned up a few times. There is no known antigen for this receptor. The read terminates 3 residues before the CDR3 end, so the remaining end is supplied by the germline J gene. The data belong to a study of T cell clonality in common variable immunodeficiency (dated by TCRdb to the mid-2010s). Points the paper makes about the study in general: According to the authors, figuring out what caused the increased clonality in CVID would require sequencing the repertoires of T cell subpopulations. TCRbeta clonality was higher in CVID subjects than in healthy controls (t-test p = 0.018), and the increase was most characteristic of about a third of subjects. Fewer deletions and N-nucleotide insertions were reportedly observed in CVID TCRbeta sequences, and highly modified clones with 13 or more V deletions were reportedly absent from CVID TCRbeta sequences. Differences among patients in the CVID cohort limited the correlations between repertoire features and clinical complications. Even though DNA input was the same, control samples had an average of around 82,000 unique sequences each, compared with approximately 30,000 in CVID samples. Fewer TCRbeta clones were shared among CVID subjects than among healthy controls (p < 0.0001).

The CDR3 numbers 13 residues from cysteine through phenylalanine. Only the CDR3 bases that were read are kept: 30 of them, in frame from base 1. The germline V gene (reference sequence) sets CDR1 to LNHDA and CDR2 to SQIVND. The germline V end is reduced by 2 bases and the J end by 5 bases; junction bases left unmatched: 3. Standard criteria were used to diagnose CVID, namely serum IgG, IgA and/or IgM reduced below the normal range together with specific antibody deficiency. A total of roughly 45 subjects (approximately 15 female and approximately 30 male; age range roughly 9 to 65 years, mean age about 40) were included in the CVID group. Most CVID patients and most healthy controls were of Caucasian heritage. Replacement immunoglobulin therapy had been administered to all CVID subjects for at least one year at the time of study participation. No CVID subject was ill or taking immunomodulatory or immunosuppressive medication when blood was collected. From each donor, roughly 4.5 to 8 ml of heparinized peripheral whole blood was collected. Genomic DNA from adults with common variable immune deficiency (CVID) and from healthy adult controls was the source for sequencing TCRbeta CDR3 repertoires. Diluted blood was subjected to density centrifugation over Hypaque 1077 or Ficoll-Paque for isolation of peripheral blood mononuclear cells. Genomic DNA was obtained from unsorted mononuclear cells using either Qiagen column purification or a centrifugation-based method.

For sequencing, equivalent amounts of genomic DNA were input from CVID and control samples. For every sample, a 60 bp segment covering the rearranged TCRbeta CDR3 region was amplified and then sequenced. The immunoSEQ assay, a bias-corrected multiplex PCR with high-throughput sequencing, was employed for TCRbeta amplification. The authors' analysis ran thus. Every unique nucleotide sequence was considered a clone and was annotated with V, D and J genes, copy number and frequency. Sequences were labeled productive if in frame, and non-productive if out of frame or containing stop codons. Clonality was calculated from Shannon's entropy as previously described. The predicted amino acid sequences of productive clones were used to derive the mean CDR3 Kyte-Doolittle hydropathy. Scaled V gene usage was hierarchically clustered using Manhattan distance and complete linkage with the R hclust function. To assess clone sharing by CDR3 amino acid sequence, 12 repertoires per group were resampled over 100 rounds. The repertoires were searched for 55 to 75 published EBV-specific TCRbeta sequences and 245 published CMV-specific TCRbeta sequences. Analysis left out a couple of CVID samples that produced under 10,000 sequences, so fewer than 55 CVID repertoires remained. Here the immuneACCESS table is served through TCRdb, limited to in-frame sequences with V and J called. Missing clones are a known gap in these copies; in checked studies unresolved V genes cover under half, and the rest lacks a known reason. V and J calls and clone size follow that table, whereas D and trimming were derived from the DNA. The table records 25,000 to 35,000 clones for this sample, and not one of them appears only once. Of the sample, 3.2% falls within the top ten clones.

The chain employs TRBV19 and TRBJ2-7; 7 bases in the middle match TRBD1. Sequenced input: peripheral blood mononuclear cells. The sequence was obtained from a human donor with common variable immunodeficiency. The CDR3 protein: CASSIKGAHEQYF. The sequenced CDR3 bases are TGTGCCAGTAGTATAAAGGGGGCTCACGAG.